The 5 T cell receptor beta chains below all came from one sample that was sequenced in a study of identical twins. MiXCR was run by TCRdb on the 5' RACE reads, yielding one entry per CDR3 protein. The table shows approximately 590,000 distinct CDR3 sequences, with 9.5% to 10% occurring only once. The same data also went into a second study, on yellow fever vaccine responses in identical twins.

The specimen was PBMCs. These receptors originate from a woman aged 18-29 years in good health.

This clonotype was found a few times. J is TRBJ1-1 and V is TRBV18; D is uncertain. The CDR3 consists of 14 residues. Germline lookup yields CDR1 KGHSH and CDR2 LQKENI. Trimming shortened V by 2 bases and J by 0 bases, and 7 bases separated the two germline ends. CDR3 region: CASSPEVVNTEAFF. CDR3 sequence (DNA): TGTGCCAGCTCACCAGAGGTAGTGAACACTGAAGCTTTCTTT.

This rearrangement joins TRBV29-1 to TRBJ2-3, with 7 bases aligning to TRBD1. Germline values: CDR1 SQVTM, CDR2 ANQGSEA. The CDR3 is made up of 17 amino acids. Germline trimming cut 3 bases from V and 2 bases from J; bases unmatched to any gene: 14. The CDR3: CSVEAPDRDPPTDTQYF. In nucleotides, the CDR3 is TGCAGCGTTGAGGCCCCTGACAGGGATCCCCCCACAGATACGCAGTATTTT.

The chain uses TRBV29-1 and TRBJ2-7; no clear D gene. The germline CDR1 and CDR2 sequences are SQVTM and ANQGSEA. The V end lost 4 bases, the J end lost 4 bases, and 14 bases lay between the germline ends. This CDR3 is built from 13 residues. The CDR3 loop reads CSVVRESSYEQYF. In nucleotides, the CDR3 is TGCAGCGTTGTGAGAGAATCCTCTTACGAGCAGTACTTC.

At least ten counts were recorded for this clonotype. The CDR3: CASSREGRGETQYF. The CDR3 DNA is TGTGCCAGCAGCCGGGAGGGCCGAGGAGAGACCCAGTACTTC. The rearrangement links TRBV6-2 or TRBV6-3 to TRBJ2-5, with 8 nucleotides matching TRBD2. This CDR3 has 14 amino acids. Looked up from germline, CDR1 is MNHEY and CDR2 is SVGEGT. The V segment lost 6 bases and the J segment 4 bases; nucleotides outside the gene matches: 7.

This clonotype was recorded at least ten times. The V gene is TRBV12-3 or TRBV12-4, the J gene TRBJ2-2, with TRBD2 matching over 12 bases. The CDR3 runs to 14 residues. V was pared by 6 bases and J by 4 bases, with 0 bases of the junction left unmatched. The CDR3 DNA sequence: TGTGCCAGCAGGACTAGCGGGGGCACCGGGGAGCTGTTTTTT. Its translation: CASRTSGGTGELFF.